The 5 T cell receptor beta chains reported below all come from one sample, sequenced in a study of cytomegalovirus exposure and HLA in healthy donors (dated by TCRdb to 2016 to 2017). Libraries were made using the immunoSEQ multiplex PCR assay. For the multiplex PCR, a mixture combining 60 forward primers for TCR Vbeta segments and 13 reverse primers for TCR Jbeta segments was used. The immuneACCESS repertoire file appears here via TCRdb, limited to in-frame rearrangements. These files lack a portion of the clones; in checked studies, under half of the deficit traces to unresolved V genes, and the cause of the others is not known. The sample table shows 110,000 or so clones, and around four fifths are seen once. Under 1.5% of the sample belongs to the ten largest clones. The sequenced sample was PBMCs. These receptors came from a man under 40 in good health and CMV-seronegative.

The rearrangement uses TRBV2 and TRBJ2-2; no firm D call. This CDR3 region has 14 residues. The V end lost 2 bases, the J end lost 1 base, and 5 bases lay between the germline ends. The germline CDR1 and CDR2 sequences are SNHLY and FYNNEI. CDR3 loop: CASSELRNTGELFF. CDR3 DNA: TGTGCCAGCAGTGAACTAAGGAACACCGGGGAGCTGTTTTTT. The full variable domain, with the rest looked up from reference TRBV2 and TRBJ2-2, is EPEVTQTPSHQVTQMGQEVILRCVPISNHLYFYWYRQILGQKVEFLVSFYNNEISEKSEIFDDQFSVERPDGSNFTLKIRSTKLEDSAMYFCASSELRNTGELFFGEGSRLTVL.

V and J are TRBV5-4 and TRBJ1-1, with 9 nucleotides matching TRBD1. The V gene end was trimmed by 5 bases and the J gene end by 6 bases; junction bases not matched to a gene: 14. CDR1 and CDR2 from the germline V gene are SGHNT and YYREEE (reference sequence). CDR3 length equals 16 residues. The CDR3 spells CASSSATGTGSPEAFF. Written as DNA, the CDR3 is TGTGCCAGCAGTTCCGCAACCGGGACAGGGTCTCCTGAAGCTTTCTTT.

The V call is TRBV5-4, the J call TRBJ1-5, with D hard to call. This CDR3 is 14 amino acids long. Germline lookup yields CDR1 SGHNT and CDR2 YYREEE (reference sequence). Trimming took off 4 bases at V and 6 bases at J, with 14 bases between the two ends. CDR3 nucleotides: TGTGCCAGCAGCAATCCCGACATGTTTCAGCCCCAGCATTTT. It translates to CASSNPDMFQPQHF. The full variable domain, rest sourced from reference TRBV5-4 and TRBJ1-5, is ETGVTQSPTHLIKTRGQQVTLRCSSQSGHNTVSWYQQALGQGPQFIFQYYREEENGRGNFPPRFSGLQFPNYSSELNVNALELDDSALYLCASSNPDMFQPQHFGDGTRLSIL.

V gene TRBV5-4 combines with J gene TRBJ1-2; 8 positions match TRBD1. With 4 bases clipped from V and 7 bases from J, the junction kept 9 bases outside the gene matches. CDR1 is SGHNT, CDR2 YYREEE, per germline (reference sequence). This CDR3 spans 14 amino acids. CDR3 amino acids: CASSLAGGAAGYTF. The CDR3 DNA is TGTGCCAGCAGCCTCGCAGGGGGCGCGGCTGGCTACACCTTC.

This chain uses TRBV9 with TRBJ2-7; 8 bases line up with TRBD1. The CDR3 covers 16 residues. Germline V gene data show CDR1 as SGDLS and CDR2 as YYNGEE. Germline trimming cut 1 base from V and 3 bases from J; bases unmatched to any gene: 9. As DNA, the CDR3 is TGTGCCAGCAGCGTATCCGGACAGGGCGCCTACTACGAGCAGTACTTC. Protein sequence: CASSVSGQGAYYEQYF.